The source of this T cell receptor (beta chain) is a study of TIL therapy for anti-PD-1-resistant metastatic lung cancer. The overall study: Patients then received nivolumab; progressors got lymphodepletion, TIL and IL-2. Tumors carried a median roughly 1.5 non-synonymous mutations per megabase. Study results and limitations: Patients were highly selected, enriched for treatment-naive, never-smoker and oncogene-addicted cases.

Trimming cost V 8 bases and J 2 bases, with 10 bases left between them. The V gene's germline CDR1 is LNHDA and CDR2 SQIVND (reference sequence). The CDR3 spans 12 residues. Comment on this clone: Antigen specificity is unknown.

Noted time point: pre-treatment sample, taken before nivolumab and TIL therapy. Sequencing used immunoSEQ v3. This table comes from immunoSEQ multiplex PCR, and its TCRdb copy is limited to in-frame clones, with some not included. The table lists 25,000 to 40,000 clones, about 79% of them singletons, with about 3% in the top ten. The chain carries TRBV19 and TRBJ2-7; D remains ambiguous. This TCR was sampled from a woman between 30 and 79 years old with non-small cell lung cancer. Sequencing was performed on blood, taken at baseline. In nucleotides, the CDR3 is TGTGCCAGTTCGGCCAGCACCTACGAGCAGTACTTC. Translation gives CASSASTYEQYF.